This T cell receptor beta chain comes out of a study of blood T cell repertoires in COVID-19 (dated by TCRdb to the early 2020s). As for the study more broadly: Collaborator samples came from the United States, Italy and Spain and covered acute and convalescent phases of COVID-19. Where available, HLA class I and class II types were taken from metadata supplied by the sample provider and were not determined by assay-based typing. Subjects who had been exposed to COVID-19, were actively infected with it, or had recovered from it provided the deeply sampled blood TCRbeta repertoires that made up the dataset. Nearly every sample came with metadata listing a de-identified subject ID, COVID-19 status, age in years and sex. Samples were obtained from the ongoing ImmuneRACE study (first 160 participants) and from 1,200 or so subjects provided by 6 global collaborators. The repertoires were released in a freely available public database intended as a resource for research on the immune response to SARS-CoV-2. The material from the prospective study consisted of cDNA or gDNA derived from T cells, B-cell-depleted T cells, or PBMCs.

As encoded in the germline V gene, CDR1 is SGHRS while CDR2 is YFSETQ. V drops 0 bases and J drops 2 bases, leaving 8 bases in between. The CDR3 runs 15 amino acids, cysteine and phenylalanine included. Just the 45-base CDR3 DNA is kept, in frame starting at base 1. Each collaborating institution followed its own protocols to collect whole blood in K2EDTA tubes. Collaborator samples were shipped for TCRbeta analysis as frozen whole blood, isolated PBMCs, or DNA extracted from either sample type. To note about this clone: There is no known antigen for this receptor. One base away there is no much larger clone; base qualities are not given.

TCRbeta CDR3 regions were amplified from genomic DNA using the immunoSEQ Assay, a bias-controlled multiplex PCR. The published analysis was carried out like this. Within the assay, amplification of reference gene primers was used to estimate how many nucleated cells each sample contained. To quantify the absolute abundance of each unique TCRbeta CDR3 rearrangement, sequence reads were collapsed and filtered. For each sample, productive Simpson clonality was calculated by taking the square root of Simpson's diversity index across productive rearrangements. In TCRdb, the immuneACCESS table is reduced to in-frame sequences with V and J assigned. These tables do not hold every clone; where another copy was compared, an unresolved V gene accounts for under half, and the others remain unexplained. The DNA gave D and trimming, while V, J and clone size come from that table. Present in this sample are some 250,000 clones, about 80% of which were seen just once. Jointly, the top ten make up about 3.1% of the sample.

Overall study results and their limits: The quantity of clinical and demographic metadata differed by source and by participant and was supplied without curation.

The receptor chain draws on TRBV5-1 and TRBJ2-2, with the D gene call left open. The sequence derives from an elderly woman with acute or convalescent COVID-19. Sequenced sample: peripheral blood. The sequence in DNA is TGCGCCAGCAGCTTGGGGGCTATAAACACCGGGGAGCTGTTTTTT. Its translation reads: CASSLGAINTGELFF.